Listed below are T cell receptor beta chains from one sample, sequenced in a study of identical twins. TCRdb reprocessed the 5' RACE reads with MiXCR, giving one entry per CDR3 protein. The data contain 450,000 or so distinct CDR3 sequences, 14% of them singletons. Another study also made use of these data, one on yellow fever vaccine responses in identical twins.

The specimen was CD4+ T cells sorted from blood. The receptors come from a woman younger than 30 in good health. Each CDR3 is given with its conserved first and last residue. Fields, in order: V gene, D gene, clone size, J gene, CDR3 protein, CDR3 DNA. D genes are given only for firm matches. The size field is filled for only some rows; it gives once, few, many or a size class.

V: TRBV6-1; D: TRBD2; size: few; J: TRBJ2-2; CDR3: CASRRGGGNTGELFF; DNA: TGTGCCAGCAGGCGCGGGGGGGGAAACACCGGGGAGCTGTTTTTT
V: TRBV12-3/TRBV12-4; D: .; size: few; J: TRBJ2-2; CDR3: CASSLMSVNTGELFF; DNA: TGTGCCAGCAGTTTAATGTCGGTGAACACCGGGGAGCTGTTTTTT
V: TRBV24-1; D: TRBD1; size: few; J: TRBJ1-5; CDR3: CATSDPGTGGSNQPQHF; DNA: TGTGCCACCAGTGACCCTGGGACAGGGGGCTCCAATCAGCCCCAGCATTTT
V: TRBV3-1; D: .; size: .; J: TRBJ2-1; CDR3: CASSQVRRAYNEQFF; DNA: TGTGCCAGCAGCCAAGTTCGCCGGGCTTACAATGAGCAGTTCTTC
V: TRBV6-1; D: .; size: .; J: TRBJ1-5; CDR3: CASSPRGSNQPQHF; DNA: TGTGCCAGCAGTCCTCGCGGGAGCAATCAGCCCCAGCATTTT
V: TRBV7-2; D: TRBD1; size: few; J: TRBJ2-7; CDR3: CASTVTGTAYYEQYF; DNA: TGTGCCAGCACCGTAACCGGGACAGCCTACTACGAGCAGTACTTC
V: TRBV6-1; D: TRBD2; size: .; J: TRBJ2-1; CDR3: CASSERSSGISYNEQFF; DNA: TGTGCCAGCAGTGAAAGGTCTAGCGGGATCTCCTACAATGAGCAGTTCTTC
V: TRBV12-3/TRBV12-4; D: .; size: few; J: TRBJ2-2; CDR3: CASSEIGATGELFF; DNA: TGTGCCAGCAGTGAAATAGGAGCGACCGGGGAGCTGTTTTTT
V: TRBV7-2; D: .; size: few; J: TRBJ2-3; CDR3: CASSSRLQDTQYF; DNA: TGTGCCAGCAGCTCCAGACTGCAAGATACGCAGTATTTT
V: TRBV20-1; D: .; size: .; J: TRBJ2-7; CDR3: CSARRSTATYEQYF; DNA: TGCAGTGCTAGACGATCGACAGCTACCTACGAGCAGTACTTC
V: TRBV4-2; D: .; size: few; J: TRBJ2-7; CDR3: CASSQDPGLSSYEQYF; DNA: TGTGCCAGCAGCCAAGACCCGGGCCTAAGCTCCTACGAGCAGTACTTC
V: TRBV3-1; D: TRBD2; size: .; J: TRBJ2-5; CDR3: CASSQGTSGKETQYF; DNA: TGTGCCAGCAGCCAAGGGACTAGCGGCAAAGAGACCCAGTACTTC
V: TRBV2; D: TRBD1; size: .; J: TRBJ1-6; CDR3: CASRGGRVYNSPLHF; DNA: TGTGCCAGCAGAGGGGGCAGGGTCTATAACTCACCCCTCCACTTT
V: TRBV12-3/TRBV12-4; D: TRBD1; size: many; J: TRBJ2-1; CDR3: CASSRSTGVGLF; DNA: TGTGCCAGCAGTCGATCGACAGGGGTTGGTCTCTTC
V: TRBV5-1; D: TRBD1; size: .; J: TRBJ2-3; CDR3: CASSRTGGWTDTQYF; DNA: TGCGCCAGCAGCAGGACAGGGGGCTGGACAGATACGCAGTATTTT
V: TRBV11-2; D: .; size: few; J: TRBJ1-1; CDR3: CASSLVSGQGLNTEAFF; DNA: TGTGCCAGCAGCTTAGTTTCAGGCCAGGGACTGAACACTGAAGCTTTCTTT
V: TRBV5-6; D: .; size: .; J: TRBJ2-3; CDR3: CASYKDSLGDTQYF; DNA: TGTGCCAGCTACAAGGACTCATTAGGAGATACGCAGTATTTT
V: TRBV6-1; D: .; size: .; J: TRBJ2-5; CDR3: CASTPGPSRETQYF; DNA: TGTGCCAGCACTCCCGGACCTTCCCGGGAGACCCAGTACTTC
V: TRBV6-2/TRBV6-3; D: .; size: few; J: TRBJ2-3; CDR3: CASSYSRSADTQYF; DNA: TGTGCCAGCAGTTACTCGCGCTCCGCAGATACGCAGTATTTT
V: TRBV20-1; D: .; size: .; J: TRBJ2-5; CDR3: CSARDGGRETQYF; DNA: TGCAGTGCTAGAGATGGGGGGCGGGAGACCCAGTACTTC
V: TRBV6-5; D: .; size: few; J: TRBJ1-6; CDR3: CASSYQWDLRNSPLHF; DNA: TGTGCCAGCAGTTACCAATGGGACCTGCGAAATTCACCCCTCCACTTT
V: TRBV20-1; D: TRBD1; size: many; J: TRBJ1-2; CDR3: CSARDRGRGYTF; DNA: TGCAGTGCTAGGGACAGGGGGCGGGGCTACACCTTC
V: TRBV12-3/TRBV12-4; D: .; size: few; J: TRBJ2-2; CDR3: CASSRTLVGELFF; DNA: TGTGCCAGCAGCCGCACCCTGGTCGGGGAGCTGTTTTTT
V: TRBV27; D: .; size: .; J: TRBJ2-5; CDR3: CASSPLRGRETQYF; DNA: TGTGCCAGCAGTCCCCTGAGGGGACGAGAGACCCAGTACTTC
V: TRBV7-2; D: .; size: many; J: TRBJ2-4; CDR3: CASSLRGAKNIQYF; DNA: TGTGCCAGCAGTCTAAGGGGGGCCAAAAACATTCAGTACTTC
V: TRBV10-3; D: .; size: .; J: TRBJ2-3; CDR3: CAIAGVSDTQYF; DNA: TGTGCCATAGCAGGGGTTTCAGATACGCAGTATTTT
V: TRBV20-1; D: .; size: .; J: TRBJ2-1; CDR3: CSAYDTNEQFF; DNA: TGCAGTGCGTATGACACCAATGAGCAGTTCTTC
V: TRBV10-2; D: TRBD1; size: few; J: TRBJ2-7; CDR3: CASSESRQGRKEQYF; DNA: TGCGCCAGCAGTGAGTCCCGACAGGGACGAAAAGAGCAGTACTTC
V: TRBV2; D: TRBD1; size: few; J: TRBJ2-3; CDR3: CASRWDRSTDTQYF; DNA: TGTGCCAGCAGGTGGGACAGGAGCACAGATACGCAGTATTTT
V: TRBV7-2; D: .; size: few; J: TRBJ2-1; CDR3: CASSAEAGNEQFF; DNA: TGTGCCAGCAGCGCCGAGGCGGGCAATGAGCAGTTCTTC
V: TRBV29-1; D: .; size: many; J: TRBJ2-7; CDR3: CSVSPGPWGEQYF; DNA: TGCAGCGTCTCCCCAGGGCCCTGGGGCGAGCAGTACTTC
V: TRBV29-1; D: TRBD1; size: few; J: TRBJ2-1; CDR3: CSERTGSSYNEQFF; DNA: TGCAGCGAGCGGACAGGGAGCTCCTACAATGAGCAGTTCTTC
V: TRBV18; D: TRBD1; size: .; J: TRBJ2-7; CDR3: CASSQRQGYSYEQYF; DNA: TGTGCCAGCTCACAGCGACAGGGATACTCCTACGAGCAGTACTTC
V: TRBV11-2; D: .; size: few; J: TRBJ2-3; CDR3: CASSLSPERRDTQYF; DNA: TGTGCCAGCAGCTTATCCCCAGAGCGGAGAGATACGCAGTATTTT
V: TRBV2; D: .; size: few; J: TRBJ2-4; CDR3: CASRGTNRDIQYF; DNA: TGTGCCAGCCGCGGGACAAACCGGGACATTCAGTACTTC
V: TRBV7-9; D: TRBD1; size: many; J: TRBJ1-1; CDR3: CASSLADRGFMNTEAFF; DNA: TGTGCCAGCAGCTTAGCGGACAGGGGCTTCATGAACACTGAAGCTTTCTTT
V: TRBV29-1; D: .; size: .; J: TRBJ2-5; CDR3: CSVFGGPFQETQYF; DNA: TGCAGCGTATTTGGGGGGCCTTTCCAAGAGACCCAGTACTTC
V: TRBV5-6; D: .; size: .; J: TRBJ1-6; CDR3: CASSTTGNNSPLHF; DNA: TGTGCCAGCAGCACAACAGGGAATAATTCACCCCTCCACTTT
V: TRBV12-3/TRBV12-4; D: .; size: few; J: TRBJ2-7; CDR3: CASSLLSLGEREPVEGYF; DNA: TGTGCCAGCAGTTTACTTTCGTTGGGGGAGAGGGAACCGGTGGAAGGGTACTTC
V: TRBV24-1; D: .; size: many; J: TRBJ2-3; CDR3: CATSLSGLSTDTQYF; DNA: TGTGCCACCAGTCTTAGCGGACTTAGCACAGATACGCAGTATTTT
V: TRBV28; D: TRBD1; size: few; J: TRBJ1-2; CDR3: CASSFGTGNYGYTF; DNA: TGTGCCAGCAGTTTTGGGACAGGGAACTATGGCTACACCTTC
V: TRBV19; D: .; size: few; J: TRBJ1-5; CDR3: CASSTSQVFSNQPQHF; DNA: TGTGCCAGTAGTACATCGCAGGTTTTTAGCAATCAGCCCCAGCATTTT
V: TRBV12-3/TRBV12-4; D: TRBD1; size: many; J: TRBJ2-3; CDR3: CASKPGQGARTQYF; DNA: TGTGCCAGCAAACCGGGACAGGGGGCGCGTACGCAGTATTTT
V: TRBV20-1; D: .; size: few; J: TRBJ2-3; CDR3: CSAMLAGGTDTQYF; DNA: TGCAGTGCTATGTTGGCCGGGGGCACAGATACGCAGTATTTT
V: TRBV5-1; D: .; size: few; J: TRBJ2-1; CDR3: CASSLAPSAYNEQFF; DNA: TGCGCCAGCAGCTTGGCTCCGTCCGCCTACAATGAGCAGTTCTTC
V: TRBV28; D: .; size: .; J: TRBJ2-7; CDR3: CASSSGGWSYEQYF; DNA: TGTGCCAGCAGTTCTGGTGGCTGGTCCTACGAGCAGTACTTC
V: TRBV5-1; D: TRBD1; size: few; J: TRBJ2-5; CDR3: CASSLAEGAKETQYF; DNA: TGCGCCAGCAGCTTGGCCGAGGGGGCCAAAGAGACCCAGTACTTC
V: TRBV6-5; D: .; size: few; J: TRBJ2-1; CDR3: CASSYSIPDEQFF; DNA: TGTGCCAGCAGTTACTCCATACCCGATGAGCAGTTCTTC
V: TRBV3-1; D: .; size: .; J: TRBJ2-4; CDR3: CASSQEYGNIQYF; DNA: TGTGCCAGCAGCCAAGAATACGGGAACATTCAGTACTTC